This entry is about one T cell receptor (beta chain). Its specificity is unknown. The CDR3 has 17 amino acids. Deletions cut 5 bases from V and 0 bases from J, with 19 bases between. The sample originates from a study of post-analysis software for immune sequencing data. Study-wide context: The disease courses spanned relapsing-remitting, secondary progressive and progressive-relapsing forms of multiple sclerosis. Findings and caveats of the study: TRBV5-6, TRBV5-1 and TRBV20-1 belonged to a set of about 5 TRBV segments that were more frequent in patients than controls. Normalized Chao1 diversity was significantly lower in multiple sclerosis patients than in controls.

Tagging with unique molecular identifiers was a feature of the TCR beta cDNA libraries. TCRdb reprocessed the PCR reads via MiXCR and lists one record per CDR3 protein. The repertoire includes about 680,000 distinct CDR3 sequences, about 60% of them detected once, and 10% to 12% sits in the top ten. The chain combines TRBV12-3 or TRBV12-4 with TRBJ2-5; maybe TRBD2 (7 bases). The clonotype originates from a girl aged 2-10 years with multiple sclerosis. Material for sequencing was blood. The CDR3 DNA sequence: TGTGCCAGCAGTGCGTTTTCGGGGGGCTTCCACCAAGAGACCCAGTACTTC. Encoded protein: CASSAFSGGFHQETQYF.